The T cell receptor (beta chain) described here comes from a study of cytomegalovirus exposure and HLA in healthy donors. General observations from the study: Later work found that TCR association rates differed between HLA loci; DRB1 had the most and HLA-C the fewest. In a later analysis, most CMV-associated TCR beta chains appeared HLA-restricted. TCR beta V segments were, for the most part, productive about 87% or about 30% of the time in an earlier analysis.

The PCR was carried out with 60 Vbeta primers and 13 Jbeta primers. Assay: immunoSEQ multiplex PCR; the TCRdb copy retains only in-frame clones and omits some. Here the sample spans 170,000 or so clones, roughly 80% being singletons. The CDR3 is made up of 13 amino acids. Germline CDR1 SGHKS, CDR2 YYEKEE (reference sequence). The V end lost 4 bases, the J end lost 3 bases, and 11 bases lay between the germline ends. About this clone itself: No antigen is known for it.

This receptor was obtained from a boy aged 5-17 years in good health and CMV-seronegative. The sample taken for sequencing was PBMCs. The chain joins TRBV5-5 to TRBJ2-7; the D gene is possibly TRBD1 (7 bases). DNA for the CDR3: TGTGCCAGCAGCCGGGGGACAGTCTACGAGCAGTACTTC. It codes for CASSRGTVYEQYF.